The clone carrying this T cell receptor (beta chain) appeared a few times. The antigen is not known. This sample stems from a study of blood T cells in healthy people across ages. Turning to the study itself: Template switching retrieved approximately one barcoded beta molecule for each two T cells. Study-wide results and limits: Unsorted PBMC material precluded a definitive naive versus antigen-experienced comparison. In older individuals, TCR beta diversity per million T cells was lower, falling roughly linearly with age. Long-lived donors carried more naive CD4+ cells and greater diversity than aged donors.

It was with a sample-barcoded 5' primer and a J-beta primer mix that a second PCR of roughly 7 to 11 cycles was run. TCRdb redid the calling of the 5' RACE reads with MiXCR, one entry per CDR3 protein. The sample has hundreds of thousands of distinct CDR3 sequences, about 53% seen once. Trimming shortened V by 0 bases and J by 4 bases, and 15 bases separated the two germline ends. Germline V gene lookup returns CDR1 SQVTM and CDR2 ANQGSEA. This CDR3 has 15 amino acids. The TCR comes from a man of 80 years or more in good health. The chain is built from TRBV29-1 and TRBJ1-2; D call uncertain. Sequences were obtained from blood. This CDR3 reads CSVEDPRRVTYGYTF. CDR3 DNA sequence: TGCAGCGTTGAAGATCCCCGGCGGGTTACCTATGGCTACACCTTC.